This TCR beta chain was captured in a study of CD8+ T cells in alopecia areata. Overall study context: Those patients who were treated received oral tofacitinib, which was given at 5 to 10 mg twice daily for moderate-to-severe alopecia areata.

CDR3 size: 15 residues. Germline V gives CDR1 MNHEY, CDR2 SMNVEV (reference sequence). The V gene end was trimmed by 2 bases and the J gene end by 8 bases; junction bases not matched to a gene: 7. With respect to this clone: Its antigen is as yet unknown.

General study findings and limits: Scalp specimens additionally yield sequences from normal skin's resident alphabeta T cells. Compared with mice, patients displayed less clear TCR sharing, possibly for HLA-related reasons.

Extraction and reverse transcription of RNA yielded cDNA as the sequencing template. Assay: immunoSEQ multiplex PCR; the TCRdb copy retains only in-frame clones and omits some. Found here are 160,000 or so clones, about 66% of them singletons; the top ten hold roughly 10%. The clonotype was recovered from a human donor with alopecia areata. The sequences come from CD8+ T cells sorted from blood, collected at week 0. The chain joins TRBV27 to TRBJ1-4; TRBD1 matches 8 bases. CDR3 amino acids: CASSLRRDRSEKLFF. In DNA form, the CDR3 reads TGTGCCAGCAGTTTACGCCGGGACAGGTCAGAAAAACTGTTTTTT.